The sequence of this TCR beta chain was determined in a study of regulatory T cells listed by TCRdb under 2018. With regard to the full study: T-cell receptor beta repertoires of sorted regulatory, conventional CD4+ and CD8+ T cells were compared between CD3G-deficient patients and healthy controls. Overall results and qualifications from the work: The degree of regulatory T-cell repertoire restriction differed among patients and was greatest in the two patients with the most severe autoimmunity. Regulatory T cells from CD3G-deficient patients had lower Shannon diversity than both autologous conventional CD4+ cells and control regulatory T cells. Regulatory T-cell samples from patients gave roughly tenfold fewer unique productive TRB reads than control samples did. Patient repertoires showed restricted unique TRB V-J pairs and skewed V and J gene usage, most marked in regulatory T cells.

All CD3G-deficient patients had evidence of autoimmunity, which was more severe in two of the patients. Patients ranged from 2 to 39 years of age at testing and had reduced naive and increased memory CD4+ and CD8+ T-cell proportions. CD4+ cells were FACS-sorted into CD25-high CD127-low regulatory T cells and CD25-low CD127-high conventional CD4+ T cells. About 6 individuals with CD3G deficiency were included in the patient group. An international network of physicians spanning the United States, Europe and Asia provided the patient samples and clinical data. Peripheral blood mononuclear cells were isolated by Ficoll density separation. Comments on this clone: The clone's antigen remains unknown. No much larger clonotype is one base removed from it; base qualities were not supplied.

From its cysteine to its phenylalanine, the CDR3 spans 15 amino acids. CDR3 DNA is the only sequence kept; it has 45 bases, read in frame from the first base. For CDR1 and CDR2, the germline V gene lists MNHNS and SASEGT. V lost 5 bases and J lost 5 bases; the stretch between them is 15 bases long. For the multiplex PCR, 52 forward TRBV primers and 13 reverse TRBJ primers were used, and amplification bias was corrected with both assay-based and computational methods. Rearranged TRB loci were amplified from genomic DNA by multiplex PCR within the immunoSEQ assay. Sequencing of the TRB amplicons was done on an Illumina HiSeq platform. In the authors' own workflow: Custom algorithms error-filtered the raw sequences and aligned them to reference gene sequences, after which the immunoSEQ online tools were used for analysis. Productive and nonproductive TRB rearrangement frequencies were evaluated among both unique and total sequences. Hydrophobicity and amino acid composition of residues 6 and 7 within the TRB CDR3 were used to estimate the potential for self-reactivity. For group comparisons, t tests, Mann-Whitney tests or two-way ANOVA were performed in Prism software. TCRdb retrieved this table from immuneACCESS and kept in-frame rearrangements only. Not all clones are present; in checked studies, unresolved V genes account for under half, and no reason is known for the remainder. The D gene and trimming were derived from the DNA, and the V and J assignments and clone size from that table. The sample profile shows about 3,400 clones; around 94% of them were found once. Roughly 3.3% of the sample belongs to the ten largest clones.

This receptor was obtained from a person aged 18 to 35 with CD3G deficiency. Input material: CD4+ Tregs sorted from blood. Recombination connected TRBV6-1 to TRBJ1-4; no confident D gene assignment can be made. The encoded CDR3 is CASSPTADVNEKLFF. The sequenced DNA: TGTGCCAGCAGTCCAACCGCCGATGTAAATGAAAAACTGTTTTTT.